These 27 T cell receptor beta chains came from one sample sequenced in a study of regulatory T cells in long-lasting Graves disease. The authors built TCR beta libraries using iRepertoire HTBI primers and Arm-PCR of CDR3 regions. MiXCR, run by TCRdb on the multiplex PCR reads, gives a single entry per CDR3 protein. The profile covers a few hundred thousand distinct CDR3 sequences, with over 15% appearing a single time and about 27% taken by the ten largest. The time point was: newly diagnosed GD, antithyroid drugs for less than 3 months. From PBMCs, RNA was extracted and then used to make the TCR library. Another study also made use of these data, one on T cells in Graves' hyperthyroidism and ophthalmopathy.

The input for sequencing was peripheral blood mononuclear cells (PBMCs), taken at new diagnosis, from a patient treated with antithyroid drugs. The receptors here all came from a man aged 35-49 years with Graves disease.

The CDR3 spells CASSVSGVGNTIYF. As DNA, the CDR3 is TGTGCCAGCAGTGTTTCGGGTGTCGGAAACACCATATATTTT. The chain combines TRBV25-1 with TRBJ1-3; no reliable D call. The germline CDR1 and CDR2 sequences are MGHDK and SYGVNS. This CDR3 region has 14 residues. V was trimmed by 4 bases and J by 4 bases, leaving 11 bases between them.

This clonotype appeared once. V usage is TRBV27 and J usage is TRBJ1-4; 8 bases fit TRBD1. J was trimmed by 7 bases and V by 5 bases; bases with no gene match: 9. Germline lookup yields CDR1 MNHEY and CDR2 SMNVEV (reference sequence). The CDR3 runs 15 residues. The CDR3 region is CASSPNQDRVEKLFF. DNA of the CDR3: TGTGCCAGCAGTCCGAACCAGGACAGGGTTGAAAAACTGTTTTTT.

On this clonotype: This is likely an artifact of a read error, given a far larger clone one base away. This chain links TRBV3-1 with TRBJ2-1; D unresolved. The V end was cut by 1 base, the J end by 13 bases, with 11 bases between. Per germline, CDR1 LGHDT and CDR2 YNNKEL (reference sequence). CDR3 length: 12 residues. Here the CDR3 reads CASSQVQETQFF. CDR3 bases: TGTGCCAGCAGCCAAGTTCAAGAGACCCAGTTCTTC.

This clonotype was picked up many times. DNA of the CDR3: TGTGCCTGGAGCCCCTATAGTACGGGACACCTGGAAGCTTTCTTT. The encoded protein is CAWSPYSTGHLEAFF. The rearrangement links TRBV30 to TRBJ1-1; tentatively, D is TRBD1 (6 bases). This CDR3 comprises 15 residues. The V end lost 3 bases, the J end lost 8 bases, and 22 bases lay between the germline ends. Germline V gene data show CDR1 as GTSNPN and CDR2 as SVGIG (reference sequence).

This clonotype was detected ten times or more. The V and J genes are TRBV12-3 or TRBV12-4 and TRBJ1-6; 8 nucleotides match TRBD1. The CDR3 has 13 residues. Unmatched junction bases numbered 6, after V lost 3 bases and J lost 14 bases. The CDR3 region is CASSLGDRRALHF. The CDR3 DNA follows: TGTGCCAGCAGTTTGGGGGACAGGAGGGCCCTCCACTTT.

The genes are TRBV25-1 and TRBJ2-2, with D possibly being TRBD2 (5 bases). This CDR3 comprises 16 residues. The V gene lost 4 bases and the J gene lost 3 bases, with 15 bases spanning the gap. Germline assignment: CDR1 MGHDK and CDR2 SYGVNS. DNA of the CDR3: TGTGCCAGCAGTGTAGGAAATAGCGTGGACACCGGGGAGCTGTTTTTT. Protein: CASSVGNSVDTGELFF.

This clonotype showed up many times. The chain couples TRBV28 to TRBJ1-6, with 7 bases lining up with TRBD1. The germline V gene has CDR1 MDHEN and CDR2 SYDVKM. The CDR3 totals 13 residues. Trimming at V came to 6 bases and at J to 6 bases, leaving 2 bases not matched to a gene. The CDR3 DNA reads as TGTGCCAGCAGCCGGGACAGTAATTCACCCCTCCACTTT. Translating gives CASSRDSNSPLHF.

In this sample, this clonotype turned up many times. V gene TRBV7-8 combines with J gene TRBJ2-7; possible D gene TRBD2, 6 bases. V was shortened by 5 bases and J by 5 bases, with 19 bases between the two germline ends. The length of the CDR3 is 15 residues. The germline CDR1 and CDR2 sequences are SGHVS and FQNEAQ. CDR3 sequence reads: CASSQSLLALDEQYF. CDR3 DNA: TGTGCCAGCAGCCAAAGCCTACTAGCTCTGGACGAGCAGTACTTC.

V gene TRBV20-1 combines with J gene TRBJ2-7, with D hard to call. CDR1 and CDR2 from the germline V gene are DFQATT and SNEGSKA (reference sequence). Trimming pared 1 base from V and 6 bases from J, leaving 22 bases between. CDR3 length equals 16 residues. The CDR3 DNA is TGCAGTGCTAGAGTAAGGAAAGGATCCTTCCCCCCCGAGCAGTACTTC. Translating it yields CSARVRKGSFPPEQYF.

The rearrangement links TRBV9 to TRBJ2-1; 10 bases map to TRBD2. Germline-derived CDR1 and CDR2 are SGDLS and YYNGEE. V trimming: 0 bases; J trimming: 7 bases; junction bases outside the gene matches: 7. The CDR3 runs to 16 residues. CDR3 in DNA: TGTGCCAGCAGCGTAGGAAGCGGGGGGGCAGGGAATGAGCAGTTCTTC. Translation: CASSVGSGGAGNEQFF.

The table lists this clonotype with many counts. J is TRBJ2-5 and V is TRBV6-1; 11 nucleotides agree with TRBD2. Looked up from germline, CDR1 is MNHNS and CDR2 is SASEGT. The CDR3 extends over 14 amino acids. V trimming: 5 bases; J trimming: 3 bases; junction bases outside the gene matches: 2. This CDR3 is CASSRGLAEETQYF. In DNA, the CDR3 is TGTGCCAGCAGTCGGGGACTAGCGGAAGAGACCCAGTACTTC.

The V and J genes are TRBV9 and TRBJ2-3; D call uncertain. CDR1 is SGDLS and CDR2 is YYNGEE in the germline V gene. V was cut by 3 bases and J by 2 bases, with 7 bases left in between. The CDR3 covers 13 residues. The CDR3: CASSAAYTDTQYF. CDR3 sequence (DNA): TGTGCCAGCAGCGCGGCATACACAGATACGCAGTATTTT.

The chain recombines TRBV18 with TRBJ1-4, with 7 bases identical to TRBD1. Germline CDR1 KGHSH, CDR2 LQKENI. The CDR3 length is 14 residues. The V and J ends lost 9 bases and 5 bases, in that order; junction bases with no gene match: 9. As DNA, the CDR3 is TGTGCCAGTTCAAACAGGGGAGGAAATGAAAAACTGTTTTTT. It is translated as CASSNRGGNEKLFF.

This clonotype was counted a few times. The rearrangement links TRBV7-9 to TRBJ1-4, with TRBD1 matching 12 bases. J lost 4 bases, V lost 4 bases, and 16 bases had no gene match. From germline, CDR1 is SEHNR and CDR2 FQNEAQ (reference sequence). This CDR3 is built from 20 residues. CDR3 sequence reads: CASSSLGRGTGGWHNEKLFF. CDR3 sequence (DNA): TGTGCCAGCAGCTCCCTTGGACGCGGGACAGGGGGCTGGCATAATGAAAAACTGTTTTTT.

Here the CDR3 reads CASSLATAGLQETQYF. The DNA of the CDR3 is TGCGCCAGCAGCTTGGCAACCGCGGGCCTCCAAGAGACCCAGTACTTC. The chain employs TRBV5-1 and TRBJ2-5; a weak D match, TRBD2 (5 bases). The germline V gene encodes CDR1 SGHRS and CDR2 YFSETQ. CDR3 length: 16 residues. V gave up 0 bases and J gave up 1 base, with 13 bases separating them.

In its sample, this clonotype was seen many times. The chain uses TRBV14 and TRBJ2-5, with D possibly matching TRBD1 (6 bases). The ends were cut back, 7 bases at V and 6 bases at J, with 18 bases in the middle. The CDR3 loop spans 14 amino acids. Germline CDR1 and CDR2: SGHDN and FVKESK. Written as DNA, the CDR3 is TGTGCCAGCAAGGGAGCAGGGGCTTCAAAGACCCAGTACTTC. This gives the protein CASKGAGASKTQYF.

There are a few counts of this clonotype. The chain recombines TRBV20-1 with TRBJ2-5; 8 bases align to TRBD1. Trimming at V came to 2 bases and at J to 5 bases, leaving 7 bases not matched to a gene. The CDR3 length is 14 residues. Germline-derived CDR1 and CDR2 are DFQATT and SNEGSKA (reference sequence). CDR3 DNA sequence: TGCAGTGCTAGAATTCAGGGGGCGGTTGAGACCCAGTACTTC. Protein sequence: CSARIQGAVETQYF.

This clonotype was detected only a few times. V and J are TRBV3-1 and TRBJ1-2; D call uncertain. Trimming took off 2 bases at V and 1 base at J, with 5 bases between the two ends. CDR3 size: 13 residues. Germline V gene lookup returns CDR1 LGHDT and CDR2 YNNKEL (reference sequence). CDR3 residues: CASSQQSNYGYTF. CDR3 DNA: TGTGCCAGCAGCCAACAGAGTAACTATGGCTACACCTTC.

This clonotype appeared once. The chain links TRBV2 to TRBJ2-3; tentatively, D is TRBD1 (6 bases). CDR1 is SNHLY, CDR2 FYNNEI, per germline. The CDR3 is made up of 16 amino acids. V shed 5 bases and J shed 1 base, with 16 bases lying between them. The CDR3 region has the DNA TGTGCCAGCAGTAACCTCGGGACACCCCGCACAGATACGCAGTATTTT. Amino acid sequence: CASSNLGTPRTDTQYF.

The V call is TRBV6-1, the J call TRBJ2-2, with 8 bases aligning to TRBD2. Germline V gene lookup returns CDR1 MNHNS and CDR2 SASEGT. The CDR3 totals 16 residues. After removal of 6 bases from V and 0 bases from J, the junction contained 6 bases not matched to a gene. The DNA of the CDR3 is TGTGCCAGCAGGCCCCGGCGGGGGGCGAACACCGGGGAGCTGTTTTTT. Translation gives CASRPRRGANTGELFF.

In this sample, this clonotype turned up a few times. The chain carries TRBV7-9 and TRBJ2-7; D not certain. Trimming took 1 base from V and 0 from J, leaving 16 bases between them. CDR1 and CDR2 from the germline V gene are SEHNR and FQNEAQ (reference sequence). This CDR3 spans 17 amino acids. The CDR3 is CASSLGPPPQSSYEQYF. The CDR3 nucleotides are TGTGCCAGCAGCTTAGGACCCCCCCCTCAGAGCTCCTACGAGCAGTACTTC.

This clonotype occurred many times. The chain couples TRBV24-1 to TRBJ2-1, with D hard to call. The assigned J gene may be wrong: the sequence end matches TRBJ2-5 better. Germline-derived CDR1 and CDR2 are KGHDR and SFDVKD. CDR3 size: 15 residues. CDR3 region: CATSDSGRPVETQYF. The CDR3 DNA reads TGTGCCACCAGTGATTCCGGGCGCCCGGTGGAGACCCAGTACTTC.

About this clonotype: This may arise from a read error, as a much more abundant clone is one base away. V usage is TRBV7-2 and J usage is TRBJ2-4; 12 bases map to TRBD2. Germline CDR1 is SGHTA and CDR2 is FQGNSA. This CDR3 is built from 18 residues. V trimming: 4 bases; J trimming: 13 bases; junction bases outside the gene matches: 20. The CDR3 bases are TGTGCCAGCAGCTATCGGGTCTCTAGCGGGGGGGCCCTAGGTGAGCAGTACTTC. It is translated as CASSYRVSSGGALGEQYF.

This clonotype was observed many times. V usage is TRBV4-2 and J usage is TRBJ2-7; D unclear. Germline assignment: CDR1 LGHNA and CDR2 YNFKEQ. The CDR3 has 15 amino acids. V lost 0 bases and J lost 3, with 12 bases in between. The CDR3 reads CASSQERFSHYEQYF. CDR3 nucleotide sequence: TGTGCCAGCAGCCAAGAGAGGTTCAGTCACTACGAGCAGTACTTC.

This clonotype was observed at least ten times. The V gene is TRBV20-1, the J gene TRBJ1-6; the D is unclear. V gave up 3 bases and J gave up 9 bases, with 12 bases separating them. The germline V gene encodes CDR1 DFQATT and CDR2 SNEGSKA (reference sequence). The CDR3 covers 13 residues. CDR3 nucleotide sequence: TGCAGTGCTAGCCTCCTTGAGGGTTCACCCCTCCACTTT. Its translation is CSASLLEGSPLHF.

This clonotype has at least ten counts. The chain recombines TRBV11-2 with TRBJ2-7, with 9 bases aligning to TRBD2. This CDR3 region has 16 residues. Germline V CDR1 and CDR2: SGHAT, FQNNGV. V shed 3 bases and J 6 bases; nucleotides not matched to a gene: 12. Here the CDR3 reads CASSFRGGAYPGEQYF. The CDR3 region has the DNA TGTGCCAGCAGCTTCCGCGGGGGGGCCTATCCGGGCGAGCAGTACTTC.

Comments on this clonotype: One base away lies a much larger clone, so this may be a sequencing read error. The CDR3 does not close with the conserved phenylalanine or tryptophan, likely indicating a read error. CDR3 in DNA: TGTGCCAGCAGTCTGACCGGGGATAGCTCCTACGAGCAGTACTCC. This encodes CASSLTGDSSYEQYS. The chain joins TRBV6-1 to TRBJ2-5, with D tentatively TRBD2 (5 bases). TRBJ2-7 matches the DNA end more closely, so the J call is doubtful. Looked up from germline, CDR1 is MNHNS and CDR2 is SASEGT. The CDR3 loop spans 15 amino acids.